The entry below gives a single T cell receptor beta chain sequence along with its context. These data originate in a study of T cell responses to AZD1222 COVID-19 vaccine. Germline loops: CDR1 MGHDK, CDR2 SYGVNS. Trimming cost V 8 bases and J 11 bases, with 12 bases left between them. The CDR3 sequence is 11 residues long. The method was immunoSEQ multiplex PCR; TCRdb's version includes in-frame clones alone and lacks a portion of them. The sample consists of 150,000 to 200,000 clones, approximately 92% of them appearing once. The receptor's source is an adult in good health. The source was peripheral blood, collected on day 0 of AZD1222 vaccination. The chain recombines TRBV25-1 with TRBJ1-4; unclear D gene. The CDR3 protein is CASGKGRKLFF. CDR3 coding DNA: TGTGCCAGCGGGAAGGGAAGGAAACTGTTTTTT. The variable domain in full, with the rest retrieved from reference TRBV25-1 and TRBJ1-4, is EADIYQTPRYLVIGTGKKITLECSQTMGHDKMYWYQQDPGMELHLIHYSYGVNSTEKGDLSSESTVSRIRTEHFPLTLESARPSHTSQYLCASGKGRKLFFGSGTQLSVL.